This T cell receptor (beta chain) was sequenced in a study of blood T cell repertoires in COVID-19. On the study more broadly: T cells, B-cell-depleted T cells, or PBMCs supplied cDNA or gDNA.

This clone was observed once. This table comes from immunoSEQ multiplex PCR, and its TCRdb copy is limited to in-frame clones, with some not included. This table holds 100,000 to 150,000 clones, about 79% found once. CDR3 length: 12 amino acids. Trimming pared 6 bases from V and 5 bases from J, leaving 7 bases between. Germline V gene lookup returns CDR1 MNHEY and CDR2 SVGAGI. This sequence was found in a man aged 35-49 years with active or convalescent COVID-19. V gene TRBV6-5 combines with J gene TRBJ1-4; D remains ambiguous. The sequenced sample was peripheral blood. The CDR3 sequence: CASRSKNEKLFF. CDR3 DNA sequence: TGTGCCAGCAGGAGTAAAAATGAAAAACTGTTTTTT.